The 5 T cell receptor beta chains presented below share a single source sample, sequenced in a study of CD8 T cells in ankylosing spondylitis. TCRdb reprocessed the 5' RACE reads via MiXCR and lists one record per CDR3 protein. The profile covers about 140,000 distinct CDR3 sequences, with 6.5% to 8.5% appearing a single time and 7.3% taken by the ten largest. Sequences were obtained from synovial fluid, either unsorted or a sorted T cell fraction (not recorded which). Receptors originate from a male donor with ankylosing spondylitis.

This clonotype was counted a few times. The genes are TRBV10-3 and TRBJ2-2; 9 nucleotides align to TRBD1. There are 17 residues in the CDR3. Germline assignment: CDR1 ENHRY and CDR2 SYGVKD. The junction had 9 bases not matched to a gene; V was cut back by 6 bases and J by 1 base. This CDR3 reads CAISRDRELGNTGELFF. For the CDR3, the DNA is TGTGCCATCAGCCGGGACAGGGAATTAGGGAACACCGGGGAGCTGTTTTTT.

The chain carries TRBV7-2 and TRBJ2-2; possible D gene TRBD2, 6 bases. V was trimmed by 4 bases and J by 4 bases, leaving 10 bases between them. Germline assignment: CDR1 SGHTA and CDR2 FQGNSA. The CDR3 contains 14 residues. CDR3 residues: CASSSGRPTGELFF. DNA of the CDR3: TGTGCCAGCAGCTCGGGGAGGCCCACCGGGGAGCTGTTTTTT.

The chain uses TRBV3-1 and TRBJ1-1, with D possibly being TRBD1 (5 bases). V was trimmed by 4 bases and J by 1 base, leaving 10 bases between them. The germline gives CDR1 LGHDT, CDR2 YNNKEL (reference sequence). The CDR3 covers 14 residues. CDR3 sequence reads: CASSRAGTNTEAFF. DNA of the CDR3: TGTGCCAGCAGCCGTGCTGGGACGAACACTGAAGCTTTCTTT.

This clonotype was counted ten times or more. CDR3 residues: CASSLDSGGSNEQFF. The DNA for the CDR3 is TGTGCCAGCAGTTTGGACAGCGGGGGGTCCAATGAGCAGTTCTTC. This rearrangement joins TRBV12-3 or TRBV12-4 to TRBJ2-1; 9 nucleotides match TRBD2. This CDR3 has 15 residues. V lost 3 bases, J lost 6 bases, and 6 bases stayed unmatched.

This clonotype occurred many times. This may stem from a read error, because a much larger clone lies one nucleotide away. This chain uses TRBV5-1 with TRBJ2-7; possible D gene TRBD2, 6 bases. CDR3 length: 13 amino acids. Between the trimmed V and J ends, which lost 7 bases and 2 bases, there was a span of 13 bases. The V gene's germline CDR1 is SGHRS and CDR2 YFSETQ. CDR3: CASGAGRTYEQYF. The CDR3 nucleotides are TGCGCCAGCGGGGCAGGGAGGACCTACGAGCAGTACTTC.